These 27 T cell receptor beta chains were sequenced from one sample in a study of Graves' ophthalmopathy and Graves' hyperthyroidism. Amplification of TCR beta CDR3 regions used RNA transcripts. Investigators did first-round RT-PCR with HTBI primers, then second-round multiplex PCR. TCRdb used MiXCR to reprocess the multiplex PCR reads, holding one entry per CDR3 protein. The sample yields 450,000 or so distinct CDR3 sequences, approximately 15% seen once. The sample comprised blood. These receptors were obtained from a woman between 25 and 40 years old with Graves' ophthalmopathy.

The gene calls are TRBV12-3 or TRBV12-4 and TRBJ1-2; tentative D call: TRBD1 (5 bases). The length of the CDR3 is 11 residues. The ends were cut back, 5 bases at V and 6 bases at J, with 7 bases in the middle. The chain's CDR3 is CASSQQDGYTF. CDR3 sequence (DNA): TGTGCCAGCAGTCAACAGGATGGCTACACCTTC.

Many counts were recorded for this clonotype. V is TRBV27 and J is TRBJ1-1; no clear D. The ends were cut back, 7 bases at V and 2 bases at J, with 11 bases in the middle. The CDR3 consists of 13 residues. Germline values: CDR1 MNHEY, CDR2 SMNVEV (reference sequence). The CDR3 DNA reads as TGTGCCAGCACCCCGTCCCAAAACACTGAAGCTTTCTTT. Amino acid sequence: CASTPSQNTEAFF.

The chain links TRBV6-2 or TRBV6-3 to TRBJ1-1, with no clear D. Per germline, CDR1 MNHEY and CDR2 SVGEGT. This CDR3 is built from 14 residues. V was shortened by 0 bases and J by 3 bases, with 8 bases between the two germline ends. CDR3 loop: CASSYSIADTEAFF. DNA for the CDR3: TGTGCCAGCAGTTACTCGATAGCGGACACTGAAGCTTTCTTT.

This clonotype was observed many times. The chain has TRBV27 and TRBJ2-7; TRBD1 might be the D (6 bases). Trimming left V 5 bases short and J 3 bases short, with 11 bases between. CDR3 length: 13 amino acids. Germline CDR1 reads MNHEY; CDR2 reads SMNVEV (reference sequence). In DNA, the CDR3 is TGTGCCAGCAGTCCAAGGGACAACTACGAGCAGTACTTC. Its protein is CASSPRDNYEQYF.

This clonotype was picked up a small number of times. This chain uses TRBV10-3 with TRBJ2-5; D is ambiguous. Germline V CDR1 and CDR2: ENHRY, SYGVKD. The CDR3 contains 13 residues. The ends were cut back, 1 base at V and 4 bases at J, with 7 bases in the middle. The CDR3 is CAISEWGRETQYF. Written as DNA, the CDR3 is TGTGCCATCAGTGAGTGGGGTCGAGAGACCCAGTACTTC.

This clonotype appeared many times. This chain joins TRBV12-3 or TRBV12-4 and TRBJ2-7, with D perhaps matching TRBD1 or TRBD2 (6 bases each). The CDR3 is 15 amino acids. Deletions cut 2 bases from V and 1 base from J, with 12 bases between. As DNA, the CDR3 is TGTGCCAGCAGTTTAAGGGGGGTTGTGTCCTACGAGCAGTACTTC. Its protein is CASSLRGVVSYEQYF.

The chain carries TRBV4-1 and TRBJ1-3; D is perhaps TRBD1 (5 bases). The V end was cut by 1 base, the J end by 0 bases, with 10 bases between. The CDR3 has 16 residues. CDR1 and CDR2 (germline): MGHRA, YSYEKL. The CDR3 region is CASSQVNQGSGNTIYF. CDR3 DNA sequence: TGCGCCAGCAGCCAAGTTAATCAGGGCTCTGGAAACACCATATATTTT.

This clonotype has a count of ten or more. The chain's CDR3 is CAWSGDGYYGYTF. Written as DNA, the CDR3 is TGTGCCTGGAGTGGAGACGGGTACTATGGCTACACCTTC. V is TRBV30 and J is TRBJ1-2, with D unclear. Deletions cut 1 base from V and 3 bases from J, with 9 bases between. The CDR3 has 13 residues. Germline V CDR1 and CDR2: GTSNPN, SVGIG (reference sequence).

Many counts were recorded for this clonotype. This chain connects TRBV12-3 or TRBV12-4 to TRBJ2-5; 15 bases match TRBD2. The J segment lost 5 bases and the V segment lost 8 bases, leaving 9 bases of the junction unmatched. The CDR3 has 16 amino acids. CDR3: CASGTGTSGGLETQYF. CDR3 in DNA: TGTGCCAGCGGCACCGGGACTAGCGGGGGGCTGGAGACCCAGTACTTC.

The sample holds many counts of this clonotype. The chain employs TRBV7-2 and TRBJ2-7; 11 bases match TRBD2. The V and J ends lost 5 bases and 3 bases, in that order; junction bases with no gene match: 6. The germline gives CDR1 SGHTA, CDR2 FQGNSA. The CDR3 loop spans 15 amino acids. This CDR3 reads CASSTVAGGNYEQYF. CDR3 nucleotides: TGTGCCAGCAGCACCGTAGCGGGGGGGAACTACGAGCAGTACTTC.

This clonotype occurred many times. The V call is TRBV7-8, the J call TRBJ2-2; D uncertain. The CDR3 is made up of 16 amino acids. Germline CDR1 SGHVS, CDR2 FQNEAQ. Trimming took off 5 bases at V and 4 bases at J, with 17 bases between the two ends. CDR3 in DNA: TGTGCCAGCAGCCGCGCGGTAGGGCGTACCACCGGGGAGCTGTTTTTT. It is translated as CASSRAVGRTTGELFF. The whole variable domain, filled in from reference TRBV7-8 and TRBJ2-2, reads GAGVSQSPRYKVAKRGQDVALRCDPISGHVSLFWYQQALGQGPEFLTYFQNEAQLDKSGLPSDRFFAERPEGSVSTLKIQRTQQEDSAVYLCASSRAVGRTTGELFFGEGSRLTVL.

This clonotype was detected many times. This CDR3 reads CASSQRRGALAYEQYF. The CDR3, as DNA: TGTGCCAGCAGCCAGAGGCGGGGGGCACTGGCTTACGAGCAGTACTTC. V usage is TRBV11-2 and J usage is TRBJ2-7, with TRBD2 matching over 8 bases. The CDR3 runs 16 residues. The junction had 13 bases not matched to a gene; V was cut back by 5 bases and J by 4 bases. CDR1 is SGHAT and CDR2 is FQNNGV in the germline V gene.

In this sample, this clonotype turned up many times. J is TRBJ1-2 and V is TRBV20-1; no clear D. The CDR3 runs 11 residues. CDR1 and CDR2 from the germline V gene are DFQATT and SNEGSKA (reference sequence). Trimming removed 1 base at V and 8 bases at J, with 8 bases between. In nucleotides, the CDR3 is TGCAGTGCTAGAGGCCAGGTCGGCTACACCTTC. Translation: CSARGQVGYTF.

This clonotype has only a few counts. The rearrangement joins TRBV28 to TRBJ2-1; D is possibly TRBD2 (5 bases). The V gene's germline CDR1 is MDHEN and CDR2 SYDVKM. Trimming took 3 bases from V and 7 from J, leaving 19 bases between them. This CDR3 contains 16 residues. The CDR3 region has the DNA TGTGCCAGCAGTTTTTATCTAGCTCCTAGGGTAAATGAGCAGTTCTTC. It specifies CASSFYLAPRVNEQFF.

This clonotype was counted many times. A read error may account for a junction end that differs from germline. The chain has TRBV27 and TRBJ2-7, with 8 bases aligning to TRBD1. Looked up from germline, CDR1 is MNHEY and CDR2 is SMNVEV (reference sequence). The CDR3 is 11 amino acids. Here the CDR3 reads CASGPSETGVF. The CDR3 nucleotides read TGTGCCAGCGGTCCAAGTGAGACAGGGGTGTTC.

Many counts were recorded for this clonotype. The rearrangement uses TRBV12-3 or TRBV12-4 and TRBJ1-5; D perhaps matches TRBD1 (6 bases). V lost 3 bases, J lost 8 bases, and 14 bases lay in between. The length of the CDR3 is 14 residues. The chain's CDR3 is CASSLFGGTEPQHF. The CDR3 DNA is TGTGCCAGCAGTTTGTTTGGGGGCACGGAGCCCCAGCATTTT.

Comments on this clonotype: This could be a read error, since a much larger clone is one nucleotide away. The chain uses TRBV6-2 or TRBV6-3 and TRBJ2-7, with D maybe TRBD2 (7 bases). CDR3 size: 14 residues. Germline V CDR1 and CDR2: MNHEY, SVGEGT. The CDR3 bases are TGTGCCGGCAGTTCTAACGCAGGGGAGGGCGAGCAGTACTTC. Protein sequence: CAGSSNAGEGEQYF.

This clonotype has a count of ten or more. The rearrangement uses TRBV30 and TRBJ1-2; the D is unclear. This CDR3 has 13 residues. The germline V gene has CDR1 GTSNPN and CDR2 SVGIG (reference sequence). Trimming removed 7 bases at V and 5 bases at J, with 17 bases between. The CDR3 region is CASPGLTGYGYTF. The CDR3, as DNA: TGTGCCTCCCCAGGACTGACCGGGTATGGCTACACCTTC.

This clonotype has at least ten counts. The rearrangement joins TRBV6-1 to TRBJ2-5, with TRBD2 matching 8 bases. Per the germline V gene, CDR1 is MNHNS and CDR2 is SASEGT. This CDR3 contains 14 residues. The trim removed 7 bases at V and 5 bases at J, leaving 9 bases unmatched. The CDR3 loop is CASKAGASRETQYF. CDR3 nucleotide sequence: TGTGCCAGCAAAGCGGGAGCCTCCCGGGAGACCCAGTACTTC.

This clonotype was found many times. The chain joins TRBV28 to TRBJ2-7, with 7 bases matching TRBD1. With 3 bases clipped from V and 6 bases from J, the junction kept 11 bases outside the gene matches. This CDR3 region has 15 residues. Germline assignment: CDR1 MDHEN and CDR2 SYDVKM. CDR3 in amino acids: CASSLRGQGEGEQYF. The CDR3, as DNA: TGTGCCAGCAGTTTGCGTGGGCAGGGGGAAGGCGAGCAGTACTTC.

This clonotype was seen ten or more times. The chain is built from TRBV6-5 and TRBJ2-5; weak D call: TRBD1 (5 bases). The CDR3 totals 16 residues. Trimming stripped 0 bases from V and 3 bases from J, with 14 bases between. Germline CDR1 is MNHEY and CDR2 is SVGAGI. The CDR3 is CASSYSVPGQEETQYF. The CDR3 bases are TGTGCCAGCAGTTACTCGGTGCCAGGGCAGGAAGAGACCCAGTACTTC.

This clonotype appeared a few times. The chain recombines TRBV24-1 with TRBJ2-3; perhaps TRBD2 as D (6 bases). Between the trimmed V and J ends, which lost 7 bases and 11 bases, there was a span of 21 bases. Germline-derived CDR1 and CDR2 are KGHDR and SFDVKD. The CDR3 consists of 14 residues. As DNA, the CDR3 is TGTGCCACCAGCGACTACCTTCGGGGGAGCGGGCAGTATTTT. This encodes CATSDYLRGSGQYF.

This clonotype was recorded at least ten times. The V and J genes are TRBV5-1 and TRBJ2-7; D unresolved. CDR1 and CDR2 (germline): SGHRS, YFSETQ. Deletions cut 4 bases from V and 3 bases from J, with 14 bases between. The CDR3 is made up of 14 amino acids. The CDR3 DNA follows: TGCGCCAGCAGCCGAGGACGGATAGACTACGAGCAGTACTTC. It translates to CASSRGRIDYEQYF.

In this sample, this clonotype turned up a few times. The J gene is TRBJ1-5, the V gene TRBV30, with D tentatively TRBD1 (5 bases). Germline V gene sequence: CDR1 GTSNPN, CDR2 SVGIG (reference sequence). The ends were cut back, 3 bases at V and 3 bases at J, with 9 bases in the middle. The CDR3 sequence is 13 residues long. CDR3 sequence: CAWSSDNNQPQHF. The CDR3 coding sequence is TGTGCCTGGAGCTCGGACAACAATCAGCCCCAGCATTTT.

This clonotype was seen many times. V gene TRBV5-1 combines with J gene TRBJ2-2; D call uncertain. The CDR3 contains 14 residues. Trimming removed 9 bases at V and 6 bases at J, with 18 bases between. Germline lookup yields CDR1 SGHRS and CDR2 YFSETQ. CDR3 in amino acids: CATEDTPGAGELFF. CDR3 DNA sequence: TGCGCCACCGAAGACACCCCGGGCGCCGGGGAGCTGTTTTTT.

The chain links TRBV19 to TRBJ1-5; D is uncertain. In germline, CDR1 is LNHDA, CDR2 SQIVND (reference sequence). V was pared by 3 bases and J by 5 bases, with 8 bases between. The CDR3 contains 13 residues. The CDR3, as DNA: TGTGCCAGTAGTATGGTGATATATCAGCCCCAGCATTTT. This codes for CASSMVIYQPQHF.

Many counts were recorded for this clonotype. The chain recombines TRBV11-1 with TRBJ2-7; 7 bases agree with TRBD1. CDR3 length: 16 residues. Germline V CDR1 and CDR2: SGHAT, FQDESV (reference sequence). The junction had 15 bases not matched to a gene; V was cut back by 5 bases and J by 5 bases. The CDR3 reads CASSRTRGTEHHEQYF. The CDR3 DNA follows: TGTGCCAGCAGCCGTACCCGAGGGACAGAACACCACGAGCAGTACTTC. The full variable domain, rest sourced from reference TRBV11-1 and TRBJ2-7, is EAEVAQSPRYKITEKSQAVAFWCDPISGHATLYWYRQILGQGPELLVQFQDESVVDDSQLPKDRFSAERLKGVDSTLKIQPAELGDSAMYLCASSRTRGTEHHEQYFGPGTRLTVT.